The T cell receptor (beta chain) under discussion was sequenced for a study of T cells expressing NK-cell markers. On the study more broadly: It was sorted CD3+CD56-NKG2C+, CD3+CD56+NKG2C- and CD3+CD56+NKG2C+ T cells that provided the TCR beta repertoires.

TCRdb processed the 5' RACE reads again and assigns one entry to each CDR3 protein, with no DNA. The listing records about 410,000 distinct CDR3 sequences. Study outcomes and limitations: Among CD8+ T cells from six donors, dominant NKG2C+ clonotypes accounted for about 1.0-7.0%. Clarity on HCMV specificity was lacking for the expanded NKG2C+ T cell clones.

CDR1 SGHRS and CDR2 YFSETQ come from the germline V gene. The CDR3 is 16 amino acids. With respect to this clonotype: The antigen remains undetermined.

This sequence joins TRBV5-1 and TRBJ2-1; TCRdb selects TRBD1, and the lack of DNA leaves this call unchecked. The clonotype was recovered from a woman aged 50 to 65 in good health. Specimen: blood T cells: a sorted CD56 or NKG2C T cell subset, CD4+ or CD8+ T cells, or bulk PBMC T cells (not recorded which). This chain's CDR3 is CASSLRGTGIYNEQFF.